A selection of T cell receptor beta chains follows, all from one sample in a study of blood T cell repertoires in COVID-19. Method: immunoSEQ multiplex PCR; TCRdb's copy keeps in-frame clones and lacks some. The sample shows approximately 250,000 clones, about 89% of them seen only once. The sample was PBMCs or T cells enriched from blood (not recorded which). The receptors originated from a woman aged 25 to 39 who had recovered from COVID-19. CDR3s leave out the opening cysteine and the closing phenylalanine or tryptophan.

>TRBJ2-6|TRBV3-1/TRBV3-2
ASSQERSYSGANVLT
>TRBJ2-1|TRBV7-7
ASSAGGGNEQF
>TRBJ2-7|TRBV30
AWSPLDRVGEQY
>TRBJ2-7|TRBV4-3
ASSQDVRITTYEQY
>TRBJ2-1|TRBV28
ASSLWQEYGYNEQF
>TRBJ1-2|TRBV19
ASSIVGGTSVYGYT
>TRBJ1-2|TRBV28
ASSLDPLRGGGYT
>TRBJ1-3|TRBV30
AWSAGGGNTIY
>TRBJ1-5|TRBV28
ASSYGDRDNQPQH
>TRBJ2-2|TRBV27
ASRSLSTGELF
>TRBJ2-7|TRBV7-9
ASSFGLRGGAYNEQY
>TRBJ2-7|TRBV30
ACPGQGAYEQY
>TRBJ2-7|TRBV4-2
ASSQERLAYEQY
>TRBJ2-1|TRBV29-1
SETLNNEQF
>TRBJ2-1|TRBV4-2
ASSQETTRVYEQF
>TRBJ1-1|TRBV28
ASSSLMNTEAF
>TRBJ2-5|TRBV15
ATSVGTSGAVTQY
>TRBJ1-1|TRBV29-1
SARQGPAEGEAF
>TRBJ2-5|TRBV5-1
ASSPGTSGNQETQY